A single sample gave rise to the 15 T cell receptor beta chains below, sequenced in a study of T cell repertoires in cytomegalovirus infection. TCRdb reprocessed the reads via MiXCR and lists one record per CDR3 protein. The profile covers roughly 500,000 distinct CDR3 sequences, with about 11% appearing a single time and 9.5% to 13% taken by the ten largest. The sample comprised PBMCs. The receptors stem from a human donor in good health (CMV status not recorded). Some clones in this sample may be carry-over from other donors' samples.

This clonotype has at least ten counts. The chain recombines TRBV12-3 or TRBV12-4 with TRBJ1-5; 8 nucleotides line up with TRBD1. V dropped 5 bases and J dropped 7; count of bases not matched to a gene: 22. The CDR3 is made up of 19 amino acids. This CDR3 reads CASSLGQGTGFGTVQPQHF. CDR3 DNA: TGTGCCAGCAGTCTAGGACAGGGAACGGGATTCGGGACGGTCCAGCCCCAGCATTTT.

V gene TRBV27 combines with J gene TRBJ2-3; possible D gene TRBD1, 6 bases. Germline V lookup: CDR1 MNHEY, CDR2 SMNVEV (reference sequence). The CDR3 extends over 15 amino acids. V lost 4 bases to trimming and J lost 3 bases, with 14 bases between them. The CDR3 here is CASSSQGLKTDTQYF. CDR3 nucleotide sequence: TGTGCCAGCAGTTCTCAGGGGTTGAAGACAGATACGCAGTATTTT.

The genes are TRBV28 and TRBJ2-5; weak D call: TRBD1 (7 bases). Germline CDR1 is MDHEN and CDR2 is SYDVKM. The CDR3 consists of 14 residues. Deletions cut 5 bases from V and 3 bases from J, with 13 bases between. In nucleotides, the CDR3 is TGTGCCAGCAGTGAACCCAGGGGGGAAGAGACCCAGTACTTC. Encoded protein: CASSEPRGEETQYF.

The rearrangement joins TRBV20-1 to TRBJ2-7, with D perhaps matching TRBD1 (6 bases). V lost 5 bases and J 2 bases, leaving 13 bases between the germline ends. Germline V gives CDR1 DFQATT, CDR2 SNEGSKA (reference sequence). This CDR3 contains 13 residues. For the CDR3, the DNA is TGCAGTGCTGCCCGGGACACCCCCTACGAGCAGTACTTC. Its protein product is CSAARDTPYEQYF.

This clonotype was seen many times. The rearrangement links TRBV5-4 to TRBJ1-2, with D hard to call. This CDR3 spans 15 amino acids. With 0 bases removed from V and 1 base from J, the gap between germline ends came to 10 bases. Per germline, CDR1 SGHNT and CDR2 YYREEE (reference sequence). The CDR3 DNA is TGTGCCAGCAGCTTGGGGGGATCGGGTAACTATGGCTACACCTTC. Protein product: CASSLGGSGNYGYTF.

In its sample, this clonotype was seen a few times. The CDR3 loop reads CSASVAYQETQYF. CDR3 coding DNA: TGCAGTGCTTCGGTCGCCTACCAAGAGACCCAGTACTTC. V is TRBV20-1 and J is TRBJ2-5; D gene uncertain. Trimming took 5 bases from V and 0 from J, leaving 10 bases between them. The CDR3 spans 13 residues. The germline CDR1 and CDR2 sequences are DFQATT and SNEGSKA (reference sequence).

This clonotype was detected many times. V usage is TRBV7-9 and J usage is TRBJ1-1, with 9 bases that match TRBD1. The CDR3 has 14 residues. From germline, CDR1 is SEHNR and CDR2 FQNEAQ (reference sequence). J gave up 3 bases and V 5 bases, and 4 bases lay outside the gene matches. The CDR3 DNA follows: TGTGCCAGCAGCCAACGACAGGGGGACACTGAAGCTTTCTTT. It encodes CASSQRQGDTEAFF.

This clonotype was detected many times. V is TRBV7-9 and J is TRBJ2-2; 9 positions agree with TRBD1. Germline V gives CDR1 SEHNR, CDR2 FQNEAQ (reference sequence). The CDR3 runs to 17 residues. J lost 4 bases, V lost 1 base, and 7 bases had no gene match. CDR3 in DNA: TGTGCCAGCAGCTTAGGGCCGGGACAGGGTTCCACCGGGGAGCTGTTTTTT. Residues: CASSLGPGQGSTGELFF.

In this sample, this clonotype turned up many times. The chain links TRBV7-8 to TRBJ1-1, with D possibly matching TRBD1 (5 bases). The V gene lost 5 bases and the J gene lost 1 base, with 11 bases spanning the gap. Germline V gene lookup returns CDR1 SGHVS and CDR2 FQNEAQ. This CDR3 region has 14 residues. CDR3 sequence (DNA): TGTGCCAGCAGCGCCGTGAGGGGGAACACTGAAGCTTTCTTT. It yields the protein CASSAVRGNTEAFF.

This clonotype occurred many times. This chain connects TRBV5-4 to TRBJ1-4; D call uncertain. Trimming left V 1 base short and J 1 base short, with 5 bases between. The CDR3 spans 14 residues. Germline CDR1 is SGHNT and CDR2 is YYREEE (reference sequence). CDR3 coding DNA: TGTGCCAGCAGCTTGAGTGTAACTAATGAAAAACTGTTTTTT. This sequence encodes CASSLSVTNEKLFF.

This clonotype was recorded at least ten times. V usage is TRBV7-9 and J usage is TRBJ2-1; D uncertain. This CDR3 comprises 17 residues. V was shortened by 5 bases and J by 3 bases, with 20 bases between the two germline ends. Germline CDR1 and CDR2: SEHNR and FQNEAQ (reference sequence). The CDR3 nucleotides read TGTGCCAGCAGCCCTAGTCGGACCTCCTTAAACTACAATGAGCAGTTCTTC. It specifies CASSPSRTSLNYNEQFF.

This clonotype showed up many times. The V and J genes are TRBV28 and TRBJ2-7; TRBD1 matches 7 bases. The CDR3 extends over 12 amino acids. Germline V CDR1 and CDR2: MDHEN, SYDVKM. After removal of 6 bases from V and 5 bases from J, the junction contained 4 bases not matched to a gene. For the CDR3, the DNA is TGTGCCAGCAGGAGACAGGGTAACGAGCAGTACTTC. Its translation: CASRRQGNEQYF.

This clonotype was detected ten times or more. The CDR3 bases are TGTGCCAGCAGTCCCGCGGGGGGCGTCGGGGAGCTGTTTTTT. Translation: CASSPAGGVGELFF. V is TRBV6-1 and J is TRBJ2-2; 8 nucleotides agree with TRBD2. V was pared by 5 bases and J by 7 bases, with 6 bases of the junction left unmatched. There are 14 residues in the CDR3. Germline V gives CDR1 MNHNS, CDR2 SASEGT.

This clonotype has a count of ten or more. The chain links TRBV6-2 or TRBV6-3 to TRBJ2-7; D may be TRBD2 (6 bases). V shed 7 bases and J shed 6 bases, with 19 bases lying between them. The germline V gene encodes CDR1 MNHEY and CDR2 SVGEGT. The CDR3 has 14 residues. CDR3 DNA sequence: TGTGCCAGCACCCGGTCGGGGGTTCAGAGCGAGCAGTACTTC. The encoded protein is CASTRSGVQSEQYF.

Ten or more counts support this clonotype. The rearrangement joins TRBV7-8 to TRBJ2-3, with TRBD2 matching 7 bases. The J segment lost 4 bases and the V segment lost 0 bases, leaving 10 bases of the junction unmatched. This CDR3 has 17 amino acids. The germline V gene has CDR1 SGHVS and CDR2 FQNEAQ. CDR3 protein: CASSLALRSGEADTQYF. CDR3 sequence (DNA): TGTGCCAGCAGCTTAGCGCTAAGAAGCGGGGAGGCAGATACGCAGTATTTT.